This TCR beta chain derives from a study of a mutant IDH1 vaccine in newly diagnosed glioma. Sequencing used immunoSEQ multiplex PCR; TCRdb keeps in-frame clones, though not all of them. The sample contains 40,000 or so clones, 75% to 85% of which appear only once. This clone was recorded once. The antigen is undetermined. Time point here: week 5, during vaccination. Vaccine doses each comprised 300 ug of mutant IDH1 20-mer peptide, with topical imiquimod. V was trimmed by 4 bases and J by 0 bases, leaving 10 bases between them. From germline, CDR1 is SNHLY and CDR2 FYNNEI. The CDR3 runs 16 residues. This clonotype was obtained from a middle-aged man with glioma. The chain is built from TRBV2 and TRBJ1-6; a weak D match, TRBD1 (5 bases). The starting material was PBMCs, obtained from a glioma patient whose treatment included an IDH1 peptide vaccine. In DNA form, the CDR3 reads TGTGCCAGCAGTGTTGGGGGGTACTCCTATAATTCACCCCTCCACTTT. Its translation: CASSVGGYSYNSPLHF.